A selection of T cell receptor beta chains follows, all from one sample in a study of T cell changes during pregnancy in multiple sclerosis. Here immunoSEQ multiplex PCR was the method, and the copy in TCRdb shows in-frame clones only, minus some. Among more than 35,000 clones listed, nearly 95% were seen once. This specimen was CD4+ T cells from peripheral blood mononuclear cells, taken in the third trimester of pregnancy. The receptors derive from a female donor in good health, enrolled as a control in a pregnancy study. Each CDR3 is given with its conserved first and last residue. A D gene is named only where the DNA matches it firmly. Part of the rows lack a size; the others show once, few, many or a class for expanded clones.

v_call: TRBV5-4; clone_size: .; j_call: TRBJ1-6; d_call: .; cdr3_nt: TGTGCCAGCAGCTATTATACACCCTCAAATTCACCCCTCCACTTT; cdr3_aa: CASSYYTPSNSPLHF
v_call: TRBV12-2; clone_size: few; j_call: TRBJ1-2; d_call: .; cdr3_nt: TGTGCAAGTCGCCCTTCCTCTCGACAGGGGGACGGCTACACCTTC; cdr3_aa: CASRPSSRQGDGYTF
v_call: TRBV28; clone_size: .; j_call: TRBJ1-2; d_call: TRBD1; cdr3_nt: TGTGCCAGCAGTTTATTTAACCGGGGACAGGGTGGTGGCTACACCTTC; cdr3_aa: CASSLFNRGQGGGYTF
v_call: TRBV19; clone_size: .; j_call: TRBJ2-1; d_call: TRBD2; cdr3_nt: TGTGCCAGTAGTATGGGACTAGCGGGGAATGAGCAGTTCTTC; cdr3_aa: CASSMGLAGNEQFF
v_call: TRBV6-1; clone_size: .; j_call: TRBJ2-3; d_call: .; cdr3_nt: TGTGCCAGTCAAAGGGGCCGCACAGATACGCAGTATTTT; cdr3_aa: CASQRGRTDTQYF
v_call: TRBV4-1; clone_size: .; j_call: TRBJ1-6; d_call: .; cdr3_nt: TGCGCCAGCAGCCAAGATGGAACGTTTGCTAGCTCCTATAATTCACCCCTCCACTTT; cdr3_aa: CASSQDGTFASSYNSPLHF
v_call: TRBV29-1; clone_size: .; j_call: TRBJ1-2; d_call: .; cdr3_nt: TGCAGCGTTCTAACCACCGGGACACTTTATGGCTACACCTTC; cdr3_aa: CSVLTTGTLYGYTF
v_call: TRBV6-1; clone_size: .; j_call: TRBJ1-1; d_call: .; cdr3_nt: TGTGCCAGCAGTGAAGCCAGGCCATCGAACACTGAAGCTTTCTTT; cdr3_aa: CASSEARPSNTEAFF
v_call: TRBV7-9; clone_size: .; j_call: TRBJ1-1; d_call: TRBD1; cdr3_nt: TGTGCCAGCGCGAAAAGGGGGCCGAACACTGAAGCTTTCTTT; cdr3_aa: CASAKRGPNTEAFF
v_call: TRBV27; clone_size: .; j_call: TRBJ2-7; d_call: TRBD1; cdr3_nt: TGTGCCAGCAGTTCGACAGGGGTTGGCGAGCAGTACTTC; cdr3_aa: CASSSTGVGEQYF
v_call: TRBV7-3; clone_size: .; j_call: TRBJ1-2; d_call: TRBD1; cdr3_nt: TGTGCCAGCAGCTCAACAGGGGGCTATGGCTACACCTTC; cdr3_aa: CASSSTGGYGYTF
v_call: TRBV5-4; clone_size: .; j_call: TRBJ2-5; d_call: TRBD2; cdr3_nt: TGTGCCAGCAGCTCGGGAGGGGGGGGAACCCAAGAGACCCAGTACTTC; cdr3_aa: CASSSGGGGTQETQYF
v_call: TRBV10-3; clone_size: .; j_call: TRBJ1-5; d_call: .; cdr3_nt: TGTGCCATCAGCCCGACGGGGGACAATCAGCCCCAGCATTTT; cdr3_aa: CAISPTGDNQPQHF
v_call: TRBV29-1; clone_size: few; j_call: TRBJ1-1; d_call: .; cdr3_nt: TGCAGCGTCGGCCTAAGCGGGGAAGAAGCTTTCTTT; cdr3_aa: CSVGLSGEEAFF
v_call: TRBV15; clone_size: .; j_call: TRBJ1-5; d_call: .; cdr3_nt: TGTGCCACCAGGAGGACAGTCCTGAATCAGCCCCAGCATTTT; cdr3_aa: CATRRTVLNQPQHF
v_call: TRBV29-1; clone_size: .; j_call: TRBJ1-1; d_call: TRBD1; cdr3_nt: TGCAGCGCCCCGGGGCAGGGGGCGGTCACTGAAGCTTTCTTT; cdr3_aa: CSAPGQGAVTEAFF
v_call: TRBV7-2; clone_size: .; j_call: TRBJ1-1; d_call: TRBD1; cdr3_nt: TGTGCCAGCAGCTTAGCGGGGACAGGGCTGGGGGGAACTGAAGCTTTCTTT; cdr3_aa: CASSLAGTGLGGTEAFF
v_call: TRBV5-1; clone_size: .; j_call: TRBJ1-6; d_call: .; cdr3_nt: TGCGCCAGCAGCTCGGTGGACGGACTGAATTCACCCCTCCACTTT; cdr3_aa: CASSSVDGLNSPLHF
v_call: TRBV28; clone_size: .; j_call: TRBJ1-2; d_call: .; cdr3_nt: TGTGCCAGCAGCCCCGGGCCGACAGCGAGTGGGTATGGCTACACCTTC; cdr3_aa: CASSPGPTASGYGYTF
v_call: TRBV19; clone_size: once; j_call: TRBJ2-3; d_call: .; cdr3_nt: TGTGCCAGTGGATCGTCCGGGACTCAAAATACGCAGTATTTT; cdr3_aa: CASGSSGTQNTQYF
v_call: TRBV30; clone_size: .; j_call: TRBJ2-5; d_call: .; cdr3_nt: TGTGCCGGGGACCTAGCGACGGAGACCCAGTACTTC; cdr3_aa: CAGDLATETQYF
v_call: TRBV7-9; clone_size: .; j_call: TRBJ1-1; d_call: .; cdr3_nt: TGTGCCAGCAGCTTGCGAGGGTACGGGATGAACACTGAAGCTTTCTTT; cdr3_aa: CASSLRGYGMNTEAFF